This T cell receptor beta chain appears in the sequencing data of a study of T cell repertoires in cytomegalovirus infection (dated by TCRdb to the late 2010s). General notes on the study: Donor HLA type was relevant to the analysis, because carriage of CMV infection together with the matching HLA type was indicated by public TCR beta signatures. Study-wide conclusions, independent of this receptor: In both this cohort and an independent roughly 350-donor cohort, the cumulative frequency of public TCR beta family members distinguished carriers of CMV infection plus the relevant HLA type. In the ex vivo response, HLA-C-restricted CMV-specific TCR beta clonotypes were dominant, and in two of eight donors the single most frequent clonotype came from this HLA-C-restricted group.

This clonotype has a count of ten or more. Its antigen has not been determined. Within one base of it there is no much larger clone, and no base qualities were kept. Sequencing was performed on an Illumina HiSeq 1500. Starting from the raw public reads, TCRdb applied fastp trimming at Q25, assembled clones with MiXCR and retained in-frame beta chains. Rows with a matching CDR3 protein are joined into one entry that keeps the most common DNA and genes. The sample records under 300,000 distinct CDR3 sequences, about a sixth of which are singletons. The ten largest clones take up around half of the sample. Counted from cysteine to phenylalanine, this CDR3 has 15 amino acids. Only the CDR3 region is kept as DNA, spanning 45 bases read in frame from base 1. V and J are truncated by 5 bases and 1 base respectively, leaving an intervening sequence of 14 bases. CDR1 and CDR2 are drawn from the germline V gene: SNHLY, FYNNEI.

This receptor was obtained from a human donor in good health (CMV status not recorded). Some clones in this sample may be carry-over from other donors' samples. The sequenced material came from CD8+ T cells from PBMCs. The chain joins TRBV2 to TRBJ1-1; D gene: possibly TRBD1, on 6 matching bases. The DNA reads TGTGCCAGCAGTCGACAGGAGGGGCGGAACACTGAAGCTTTCTTT. Its translation reads: CASSRQEGRNTEAFF.